The next 27 T cell receptor beta chains were all read from a single sample in a study of blood T cell repertoires in COVID-19. Assay: immunoSEQ multiplex PCR; the TCRdb copy retains only in-frame clones and omits some. Altogether about 120,000 clones are present, 80% to 85% being singletons, with the ten largest covering 0.83%. Sequenced sample: peripheral blood. The receptor set was obtained from a woman in her sixties or seventies with acute or convalescent COVID-19.

The rearrangement uses TRBV6-5 and TRBJ1-1, with D unclear. CDR1 and CDR2 (germline): MNHEY, SVGAGI. The CDR3 length is 13 residues. V lost 6 bases, J lost 7 bases, and 15 bases lay in between. The CDR3, as DNA: TGTGCCAGCAGCCGCGGTTTCGATAGTGAAGCTTTCTTT. Translated: CASSRGFDSEAFF.

The chain couples TRBV25-1 to TRBJ1-1; D call uncertain. The ends were cut back, 4 bases at V and 6 bases at J, with 12 bases in the middle. Per the germline V gene, CDR1 is MGHDK and CDR2 is SYGVNS. This CDR3 is 13 amino acids long. CDR3: CASSANSIAEAFF. CDR3 bases: TGTGCCAGCAGTGCGAACTCTATCGCTGAAGCTTTCTTT. The complete variable domain, with remaining parts taken from reference TRBV25-1 and TRBJ1-1, reads EADIYQTPRYLVIGTGKKITLECSQTMGHDKMYWYQQDPGMELHLIHYSYGVNSTEKGDLSSESTVSRIRTEHFPLTLESARPSHTSQYLCASSANSIAEAFFGQGTRLTVV.

J is TRBJ1-5 and V is TRBV7-8; 9 bases fit TRBD1. The CDR3 covers 15 residues. Trimming at V came to 5 bases and at J to 5 bases, leaving 7 bases not matched to a gene. CDR1 SGHVS and CDR2 FQNEAQ come from the germline V gene. The CDR3 protein is CASSNRGQGYQPQHF. Written as DNA, the CDR3 is TGTGCCAGCAGCAACCGAGGACAGGGGTATCAGCCCCAGCATTTT.

The chain is built from TRBV3-1 (or the pseudogene TRBV3-2) and TRBJ2-1; 8 bases match TRBD2. Trimming at V came to 0 bases and at J to 7 bases, leaving 8 bases not matched to a gene. Germline CDR1 LGHDT, CDR2 YNNKEL (reference sequence). CDR3 length: 16 amino acids. In DNA, the CDR3 is TGTGCCAGCAGCCAAGAGAGTACAGCGGGAGCGAATGAGCAGTTCTTC. Protein product: CASSQESTAGANEQFF.

In this sample, this clone turned up a few times. Written as DNA, the CDR3 is TGTGCCAGCAGTTATAGCGGAAGAGGAACAGATACGCAGTATTTT. It codes for CASSYSGRGTDTQYF. The chain employs TRBV2 and TRBJ2-3, with a possible D match to TRBD2 (6 bases). The CDR3 loop spans 15 amino acids. Germline assignment: CDR1 SNHLY and CDR2 FYNNEI. The V end lost 5 bases, the J end lost 3 bases, and 15 bases lay between the germline ends.

The rearrangement links TRBV19 to TRBJ1-1; TRBD1 matches 8 bases. Germline V gives CDR1 LNHDA, CDR2 SQIVND (reference sequence). V lost 4 bases to trimming and J lost 5 bases; unmatched junction nucleotides: 6. CDR3 length: 14 residues. CDR3 bases: TGTGCCAGTAGTAAGAGTACAGGGGGGACTGAAGCTTTCTTT. Translation: CASSKSTGGTEAFF.

This chain uses TRBV7-3 with TRBJ2-3; no clear D gene. Trimming pared 2 bases from V and 1 base from J, leaving 13 bases between. This CDR3 has 16 amino acids. Germline V gene lookup returns CDR1 SGHTA and CDR2 FQGTGA. CDR3: CASSLGGGLGTDTQYF. CDR3 bases: TGTGCCAGCAGCTTAGGTGGCGGCTTAGGCACAGATACGCAGTATTTT. The full variable domain, its missing parts supplied by reference TRBV7-3 and TRBJ2-3, is GAGVSQTPSNKVTEKGKYVELRCDPISGHTALYWYRQSLGQGPEFLIYFQGTGAADDSGLPNDRFFAVRPEGSVSTLKIQRTERGDSAVYLCASSLGGGLGTDTQYFGPGTRLTVL.

The chain recombines TRBV28 with TRBJ1-3; D might be TRBD1 (5 bases). Germline CDR1 reads MDHEN; CDR2 reads SYDVKM. Trimming stripped 6 bases from V and 0 bases from J, with 9 bases between. There are 14 residues in the CDR3. The CDR3: CASSQTVSGNTIYF. CDR3 DNA sequence: TGTGCCAGCAGCCAGACAGTCTCTGGAAACACCATATATTTT. The entire variable domain, with the rest obtained from reference TRBV28 and TRBJ1-3, is as follows: DVKVTQSSRYLVKRTGEKVFLECVQDMDHENMFWYRQDPGLGLRLIYFSYDVKMKEKGDIPEGYSVSREKKERFSLILESASTNQTSMYLCASSQTVSGNTIYFGEGSWLTVV.

The chain is built from TRBV9 and TRBJ1-1; tentative D call: TRBD1 (6 bases). V lost 0 bases and J lost 4, with 22 bases in between. CDR3 size: 18 residues. Per the germline V gene, CDR1 is SGDLS and CDR2 is YYNGEE. CDR3 coding DNA: TGTGCCAGCAGCGTAGCTCCCACAGGGCGGCTCATAGGCACTGAAGCTTTCTTT. Protein product: CASSVAPTGRLIGTEAFF. Together with reference TRBV9 and TRBJ1-1, the CDR3 gives the full variable domain: DSGVTQTPKHLITATGQRVTLRCSPRSGDLSVYWYQQSLDQGLQFLIQYYNGEERAKGNILERFSAQQFPDLHSELNLSSLELGDSALYFCASSVAPTGRLIGTEAFFGQGTRLTVV.

This sequence joins TRBV6-5 and TRBJ2-7, with 9 bases lining up with TRBD1. V lost 6 bases and J lost 5; bases outside the gene matches: 5. The CDR3 runs 13 residues. In germline, CDR1 is MNHEY, CDR2 SVGAGI. CDR3 in DNA: TGTGCCAGCAGCCGCAGGGACAGGGACGAGCAGTACTTC. Translating it yields CASSRRDRDEQYF.

This rearrangement joins TRBV5-8 to TRBJ2-7; D is ambiguous. Germline assignment: CDR1 SGHTS and CDR2 YDEGEE. V was shortened by 2 bases and J by 4 bases, with 4 bases between the two germline ends. There are 11 residues in the CDR3. Here the CDR3 reads CASSFQYEQYF. The CDR3 DNA sequence: TGTGCCAGCAGCTTTCAATACGAGCAGTACTTC.

The chain couples TRBV9 to TRBJ1-1; the D gene is possibly TRBD1 (5 bases). The CDR3 loop spans 15 amino acids. Germline V gene sequence: CDR1 SGDLS, CDR2 YYNGEE. Deletions cut 0 bases from V and 1 base from J, with 10 bases between. The CDR3 is CASSVAGDPNTEAFF. The CDR3 DNA sequence: TGTGCCAGCAGCGTAGCGGGGGATCCGAACACTGAAGCTTTCTTT.

V gene TRBV5-4 combines with J gene TRBJ2-4; D gene uncertain. The germline V gene has CDR1 SGHNT and CDR2 YYREEE (reference sequence). This CDR3 comprises 12 residues. Trimming removed 2 bases at V and 4 bases at J, with 4 bases between. The DNA of the CDR3 is TGTGCCAGCAGCTTCGGGAAAAACATTCAGTACTTC. Residues: CASSFGKNIQYF.

The chain recombines TRBV11-2 with TRBJ1-3; D is ambiguous. The CDR3 contains 12 residues. V was shortened by 5 bases and J by 4 bases, with 6 bases between the two germline ends. Germline V CDR1 and CDR2: SGHAT, FQNNGV. The CDR3 spells CASSMEGNTIYF. The CDR3 DNA reads as TGTGCCAGCAGCATGGAGGGAAACACCATATATTTT. The whole variable domain, remainder taken from reference TRBV11-2 and TRBJ1-3, is EAGVAQSPRYKIIEKRQSVAFWCNPISGHATLYWYQQILGQGPKLLIQFQNNGVVDDSQLPKDRFSAERLKGVDSTLKIQPAKLEDSAVYLCASSMEGNTIYFGEGSWLTVV.

CDR3 in DNA: TGTGCCAGCAGCCGGGGAAACAGGGGCGCACCCTACGAGCAGTACTTC. Its translation: CASSRGNRGAPYEQYF. The chain is built from TRBV3-1 (or the pseudogene TRBV3-2) and TRBJ2-7, with 7 bases aligning to TRBD1. The germline gives CDR1 LGHDT, CDR2 YNNKEL (reference sequence). The CDR3 covers 16 residues. Trimming cost V 4 bases and J 2 bases; bases outside gene matches: 11.

The chain uses TRBV10-3 and TRBJ2-2; the D gene is possibly TRBD1 (5 bases). The CDR3 spans 15 residues. The germline V gene has CDR1 ENHRY and CDR2 SYGVKD. The V gene lost 6 bases and the J gene lost 0 bases, with 11 bases spanning the gap. The CDR3 loop reads CAIRQESANTGELFF. As DNA, the CDR3 is TGTGCCATCAGACAGGAAAGTGCGAACACCGGGGAGCTGTTTTTT.

The genes are TRBV9 and TRBJ1-2, with a tentative D call TRBD1 (5 bases). Trimming removed 4 bases from V and 2 bases from J, with 9 bases in between. Germline V CDR1 and CDR2: SGDLS, YYNGEE. The length of the CDR3 is 13 residues. The CDR3 coding sequence is TGTGCCAGCAGCCCCCCAGGGAACTATGGCTACACCTTC. This gives the protein CASSPPGNYGYTF.

This chain links TRBV6-6 with TRBJ1-4; 8 bases align to TRBD1. The CDR3 contains 15 residues. V dropped 5 bases and J dropped 10; count of bases not matched to a gene: 12. Per germline, CDR1 MNHNY and CDR2 SVGAGI (reference sequence). The CDR3: CASSDPGQAAGKLFF. CDR3 in DNA: TGTGCCAGCAGTGACCCGGGACAGGCTGCGGGAAAACTGTTTTTT.

The chain recombines TRBV24-1 with TRBJ2-1; TRBD2 matches at 12 bases. Germline assignment: CDR1 KGHDR and CDR2 SFDVKD. There are 14 residues in the CDR3. The trim removed 4 bases at V and 6 bases at J, leaving 0 bases unmatched. In nucleotides, the CDR3 is TGTGCCACCAGTGAGACTAGCGGGAGCAATGAGCAGTTCTTC. Translation gives CATSETSGSNEQFF.

The chain carries TRBV3-1 (or the pseudogene TRBV3-2) and TRBJ1-1, with D maybe TRBD1 (6 bases). The V end was cut by 4 bases, the J end by 5 bases, with 14 bases between. This CDR3 region has 14 residues. Germline-derived CDR1 and CDR2 are LGHDT and YNNKEL (reference sequence). CDR3 bases: TGTGCCAGCAGCCCGGTACAGGGAGAAACTGAAGCTTTCTTT. It codes for CASSPVQGETEAFF.

The chain carries TRBV6-5 and TRBJ1-2, with TRBD1 as a possible D gene (5 bases). From germline, CDR1 is MNHEY and CDR2 SVGAGI. This CDR3 contains 14 residues. Deletions cut 1 base from V and 3 bases from J, with 9 bases between. The CDR3 DNA is TGTGCCAGCAGTTACTTTCCGGGGGACTATGGCTACACCTTC. Translating gives CASSYFPGDYGYTF.

This clone appeared once. The chain employs TRBV30 and TRBJ2-1, with D tentatively TRBD1 (6 bases). Germline assignment: CDR1 GTSNPN and CDR2 SVGIG (reference sequence). This CDR3 spans 13 amino acids. The V and J ends lost 2 bases and 9 bases respectively, with 14 bases between them. The DNA of the CDR3 is TGTGCCTGGAGTTATCGACAGGCCTTTGAGCAGTTCTTC. Translation: CAWSYRQAFEQFF.

The gene calls are TRBV9 and TRBJ1-3, with a tentative D call TRBD1 (5 bases). In germline, CDR1 is SGDLS, CDR2 YYNGEE. Trimming shortened V by 0 bases and J by 0 bases, and 13 bases separated the two germline ends. The CDR3 has 17 amino acids. The CDR3: CASSVALQGFSGNTIYF. The DNA for the CDR3 is TGTGCCAGCAGCGTAGCTCTGCAGGGTTTCTCTGGAAACACCATATATTTT.

V usage is TRBV2 and J usage is TRBJ1-2; D is possibly TRBD1 (6 bases). Trimming removed 7 bases from V and 2 bases from J, with 14 bases in between. Per the germline V gene, CDR1 is SNHLY and CDR2 is FYNNEI. CDR3 length: 14 amino acids. CDR3 sequence reads: CASKATGSNYGYTF. The CDR3 DNA sequence: TGTGCCAGCAAGGCAACAGGGAGCAACTATGGCTACACCTTC.

The rearrangement links TRBV11-3 to TRBJ2-2; maybe TRBD2 (6 bases). V shed 5 bases and J shed 6 bases, with 13 bases lying between them. This CDR3 is 14 amino acids long. Germline CDR1 is SGHNT and CDR2 is YENEEA. CDR3: CASSDRGGAGELFF. The DNA of the CDR3 is TGTGCCAGCAGCGACCGCGGCGGGGCCGGGGAGCTGTTTTTT.

The chain carries TRBV11-3 and TRBJ2-3, with a possible D match to TRBD2 (5 bases). The length of the CDR3 is 15 residues. The germline CDR1 and CDR2 sequences are SGHNT and YENEEA. The V end was cut by 2 bases, the J end by 3 bases, with 12 bases between. CDR3 DNA: TGTGCCAGCAGCTTATCCGGGGTTGGTACAGATACGCAGTATTTT. Residues: CASSLSGVGTDTQYF.

The chain uses TRBV3-1 (or the pseudogene TRBV3-2) and TRBJ2-5; TRBD2 is a possible D gene (5 bases). The CDR3 has 13 residues. The germline V and J ends were trimmed by 4 bases and 2 bases, with 8 bases remaining between them. From germline, CDR1 is LGHDT and CDR2 YNNKEL (reference sequence). CDR3 bases: TGTGCCAGCAGCCGAGGACTTCAAGAGACCCAGTACTTC. Translated: CASSRGLQETQYF.